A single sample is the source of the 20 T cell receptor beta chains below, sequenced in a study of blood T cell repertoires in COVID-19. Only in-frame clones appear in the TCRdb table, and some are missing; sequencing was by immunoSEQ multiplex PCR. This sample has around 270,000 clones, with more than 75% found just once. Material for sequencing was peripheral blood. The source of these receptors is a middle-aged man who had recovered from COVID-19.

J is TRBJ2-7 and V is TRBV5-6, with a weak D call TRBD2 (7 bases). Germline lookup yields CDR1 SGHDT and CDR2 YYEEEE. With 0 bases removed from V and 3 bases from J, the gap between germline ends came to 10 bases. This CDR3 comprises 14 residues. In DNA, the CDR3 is TGTGCCAGCAGCTTGGTGGGAGGGGGCTACGAGCAGTACTTC. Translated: CASSLVGGGYEQYF. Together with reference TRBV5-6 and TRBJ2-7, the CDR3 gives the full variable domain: DAGVTQSPTHLIKTRGQQVTLRCSPKSGHDTVSWYQQALGQGPQFIFQYYEEEERQRGNFPDRFSGHQFPNYSSELNVNALLLGDSALYLCASSLVGGGYEQYFGPGTRLTVT.

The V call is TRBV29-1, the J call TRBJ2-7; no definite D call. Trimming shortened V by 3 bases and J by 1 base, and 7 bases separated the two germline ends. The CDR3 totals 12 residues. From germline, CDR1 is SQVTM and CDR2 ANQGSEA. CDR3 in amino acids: CSVESTSYEQYF. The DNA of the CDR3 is TGCAGCGTTGAGAGTACGTCCTACGAGCAGTACTTC.

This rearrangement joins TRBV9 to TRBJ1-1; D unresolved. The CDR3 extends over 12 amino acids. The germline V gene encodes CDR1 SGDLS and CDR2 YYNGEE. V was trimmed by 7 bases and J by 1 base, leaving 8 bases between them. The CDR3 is CASSGQNTEAFF. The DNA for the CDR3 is TGTGCCAGCTCAGGTCAGAACACTGAAGCTTTCTTT.

This chain's CDR3 is CSAAPSTESYGYTF. Written as DNA, the CDR3 is TGCAGCGCCGCACCTTCGACAGAAAGCTATGGCTACACCTTC. This rearrangement joins TRBV29-1 to TRBJ1-2, with D possibly matching TRBD1 (5 bases). Trimming pared 7 bases from V and 4 bases from J, leaving 19 bases between. Germline CDR1 is SQVTM and CDR2 is ANQGSEA. This CDR3 has 14 amino acids.

The CDR3, as DNA: TGTGCCAGCAGCTATTCTTTAGGGACAGGGGGGATGAACACTGAAGCTTTCTTT. Amino acid sequence: CASSYSLGTGGMNTEAFF. The chain recombines TRBV6-2 or TRBV6-3 with TRBJ1-1, with 11 bases that match TRBD1. The germline V gene encodes CDR1 MNHEY and CDR2 SVGEGT. The junction had 12 bases not matched to a gene; V was cut back by 6 bases and J by 0 bases. The CDR3 runs to 18 residues.

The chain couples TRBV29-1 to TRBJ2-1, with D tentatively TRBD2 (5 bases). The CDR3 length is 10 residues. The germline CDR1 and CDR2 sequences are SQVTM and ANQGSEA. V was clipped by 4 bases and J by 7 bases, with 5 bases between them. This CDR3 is CSVAGNEQFF. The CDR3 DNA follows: TGCAGCGTTGCGGGGAATGAGCAGTTCTTC.

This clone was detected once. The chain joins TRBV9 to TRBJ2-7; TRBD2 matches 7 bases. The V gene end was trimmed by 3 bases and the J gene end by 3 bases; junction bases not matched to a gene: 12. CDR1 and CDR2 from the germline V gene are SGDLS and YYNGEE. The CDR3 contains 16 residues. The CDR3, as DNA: TGTGCCAGCAGCGCACCAGGCGGGGGACGGATCTACGAGCAGTACTTC. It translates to CASSAPGGGRIYEQYF.

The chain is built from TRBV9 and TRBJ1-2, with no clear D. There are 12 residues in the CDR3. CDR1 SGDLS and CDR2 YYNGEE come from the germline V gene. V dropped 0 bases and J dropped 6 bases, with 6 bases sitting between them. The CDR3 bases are TGTGCCAGCAGCGTAGTAACAGATGGCTACACCTTC. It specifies CASSVVTDGYTF.

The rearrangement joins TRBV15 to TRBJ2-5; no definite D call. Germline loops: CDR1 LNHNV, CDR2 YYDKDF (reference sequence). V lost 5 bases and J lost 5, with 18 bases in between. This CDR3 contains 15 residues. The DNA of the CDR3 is TGTGCCACCAGCGTCCGACCCAGCCACGGGGAGACCCAGTACTTC. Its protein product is CATSVRPSHGETQYF.

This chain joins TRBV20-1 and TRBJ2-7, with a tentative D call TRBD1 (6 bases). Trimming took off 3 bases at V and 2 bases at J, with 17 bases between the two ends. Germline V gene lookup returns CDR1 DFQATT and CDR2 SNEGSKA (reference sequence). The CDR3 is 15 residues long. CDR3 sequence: CSASRPDSYAYEQYF. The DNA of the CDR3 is TGCAGTGCTAGTCGTCCGGACAGTTACGCCTACGAGCAGTACTTC.

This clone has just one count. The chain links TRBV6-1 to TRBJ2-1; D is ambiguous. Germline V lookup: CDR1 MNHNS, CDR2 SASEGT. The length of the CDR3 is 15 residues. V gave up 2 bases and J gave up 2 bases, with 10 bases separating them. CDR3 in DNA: TGTGCCAGCAGTGAAAGGTACAGCCCCTACAATGAGCAGTTCTTC. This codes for CASSERYSPYNEQFF.

For the CDR3, the DNA is TGTGCCAGCAGCTTTGGGACAGGGGTTAATGAAAAACTGTTTTTT. Translating gives CASSFGTGVNEKLFF. The chain is built from TRBV9 and TRBJ1-4, with 10 bases that match TRBD1. Per germline, CDR1 SGDLS and CDR2 YYNGEE. V shed 4 bases and J 4 bases; nucleotides not matched to a gene: 4. The CDR3 contains 15 residues.

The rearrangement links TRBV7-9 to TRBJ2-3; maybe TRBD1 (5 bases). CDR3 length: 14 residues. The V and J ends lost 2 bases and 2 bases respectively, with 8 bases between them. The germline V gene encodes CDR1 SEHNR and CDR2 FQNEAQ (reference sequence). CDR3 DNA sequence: TGTGCCAGCAGCTTACAGGGTATCACAGATACGCAGTATTTT. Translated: CASSLQGITDTQYF.

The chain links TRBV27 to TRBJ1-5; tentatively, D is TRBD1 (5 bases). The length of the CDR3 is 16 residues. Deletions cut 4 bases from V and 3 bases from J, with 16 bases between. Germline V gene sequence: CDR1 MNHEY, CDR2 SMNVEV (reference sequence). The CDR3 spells CASSSRLQGANQPQHF. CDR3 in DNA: TGTGCCAGCAGTTCGCGTCTTCAGGGCGCCAATCAGCCCCAGCATTTT.

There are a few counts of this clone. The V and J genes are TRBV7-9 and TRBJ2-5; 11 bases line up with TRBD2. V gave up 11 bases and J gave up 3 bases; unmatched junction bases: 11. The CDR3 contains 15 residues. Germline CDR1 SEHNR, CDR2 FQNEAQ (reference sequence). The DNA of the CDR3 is TGTGCCTCCGAGGAACTAGCGGGAGCGGAAGAGACCCAGTACTTC. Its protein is CASEELAGAEETQYF.

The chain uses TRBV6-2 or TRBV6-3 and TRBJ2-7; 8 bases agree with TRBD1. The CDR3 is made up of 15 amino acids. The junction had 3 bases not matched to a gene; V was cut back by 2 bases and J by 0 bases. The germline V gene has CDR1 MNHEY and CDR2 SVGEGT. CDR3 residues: CASSYRTGSSYEQYF. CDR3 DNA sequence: TGTGCCAGCAGTTACCGGACAGGGAGCTCCTACGAGCAGTACTTC.

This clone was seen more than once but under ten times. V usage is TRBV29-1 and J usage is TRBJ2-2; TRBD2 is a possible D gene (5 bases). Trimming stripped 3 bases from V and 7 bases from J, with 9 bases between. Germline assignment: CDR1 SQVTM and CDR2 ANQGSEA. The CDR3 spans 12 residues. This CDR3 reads CSVDRSVGELFF. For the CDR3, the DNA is TGCAGCGTTGACCGTAGCGTCGGGGAGCTGTTTTTT.

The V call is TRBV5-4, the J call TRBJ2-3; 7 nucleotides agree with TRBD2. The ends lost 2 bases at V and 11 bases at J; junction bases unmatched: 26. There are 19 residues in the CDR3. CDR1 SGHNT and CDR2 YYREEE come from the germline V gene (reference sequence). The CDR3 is CASSFGLWPSGSPERGQYF. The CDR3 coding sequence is TGTGCCAGCAGCTTTGGGTTATGGCCTAGCGGTAGCCCCGAACGCGGGCAGTATTTT. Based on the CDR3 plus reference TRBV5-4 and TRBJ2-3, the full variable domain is ETGVTQSPTHLIKTRGQQVTLRCSSQSGHNTVSWYQQALGQGPQFIFQYYREEENGRGNFPPRFSGLQFPNYSSELNVNALELDDSALYLCASSFGLWPSGSPERGQYFGPGTRLTVL.

CDR3 sequence: CASNEVNEQFF. CDR3 DNA: TGCGCCAGCAACGAGGTTAATGAGCAGTTCTTC. The genes are TRBV10-2 and TRBJ2-1; no reliable D call. The CDR3 is 11 residues long. Trimming cost V 7 bases and J 7 bases, with 8 bases left between them. Germline-derived CDR1 and CDR2 are WSHSY and SAAADI.

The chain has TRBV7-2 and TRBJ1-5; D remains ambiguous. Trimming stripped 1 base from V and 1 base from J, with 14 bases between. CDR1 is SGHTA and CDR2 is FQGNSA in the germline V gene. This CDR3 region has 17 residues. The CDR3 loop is CASSLVVGSGSNQPQHF. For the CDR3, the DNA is TGTGCCAGCAGCTTAGTTGTAGGGAGCGGAAGCAATCAGCCCCAGCATTTT.